The table lists the clone carrying this T cell receptor (beta chain) with a few counts. CDR1 and CDR2 (germline): SGHTA, FQGNSA. The CDR3 runs to 14 residues. The V end was cut by 4 bases, the J end by 6 bases, with 13 bases between. These data belong to a study of blood T cells in healthy people across ages. Study at large: In model experiments, template switching was able to capture about one barcoded beta molecule for every two T cells that were present.

Together with a sample-barcoded 5' primer, a J-beta primer mix was included in a second PCR lasting roughly 6 to 12 cycles. TCRdb independently ran MiXCR on the 5' RACE reads; one entry per CDR3 protein. The repertoire includes about 780,000 distinct CDR3 sequences, roughly 25% of them detected once, and 3% sits in the top ten. This same sample was also taken into another study, of T cells of mothers and their children.

The chain is built from TRBV7-2 and TRBJ2-1; D unclear. The sequenced material came from blood. The sequence came from a boy aged 5-17 years in good health. The DNA of the CDR3 is TGTGCCAGCAGCTCATCCCTTTACGGCAATGAGCAGTTCTTC. Protein: CASSSSLYGNEQFF.